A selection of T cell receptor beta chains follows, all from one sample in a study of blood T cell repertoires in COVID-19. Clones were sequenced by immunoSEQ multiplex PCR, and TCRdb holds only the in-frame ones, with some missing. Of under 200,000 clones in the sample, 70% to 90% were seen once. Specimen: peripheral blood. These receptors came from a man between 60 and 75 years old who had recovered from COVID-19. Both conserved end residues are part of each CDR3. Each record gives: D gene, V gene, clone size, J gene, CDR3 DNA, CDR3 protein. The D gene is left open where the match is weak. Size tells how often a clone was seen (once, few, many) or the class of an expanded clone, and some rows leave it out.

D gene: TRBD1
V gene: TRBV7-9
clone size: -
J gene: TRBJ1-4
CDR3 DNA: TGTGCCAGCAGCTTAACGACAGGGATTAATGAAAAACTGTTTTTT
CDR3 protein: CASSLTTGINEKLFF

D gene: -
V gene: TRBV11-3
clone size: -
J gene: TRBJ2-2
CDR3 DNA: TGTGCCAGCAGTCCCGGGGTGAACACCGGGGAGCTGTTTTTT
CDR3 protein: CASSPGVNTGELFF

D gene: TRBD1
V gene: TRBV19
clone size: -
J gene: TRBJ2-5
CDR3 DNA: TGTGCCAGTAGTCCCGGGACAGCGGAGACCCAGTACTTC
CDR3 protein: CASSPGTAETQYF

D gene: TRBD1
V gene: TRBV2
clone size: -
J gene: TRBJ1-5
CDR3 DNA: TGTGCCAGCAGTGTTGGGACAGTCCACAGCAATCAGCCCCAGCATTTT
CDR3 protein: CASSVGTVHSNQPQHF

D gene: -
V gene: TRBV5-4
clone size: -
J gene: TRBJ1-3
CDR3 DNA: TGTGCCAGCAGCCGGGGGGCCACGTCCGGAAACACCATATATTTT
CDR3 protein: CASSRGATSGNTIYF

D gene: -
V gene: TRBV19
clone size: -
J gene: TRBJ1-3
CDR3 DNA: TGTGCCAGTAGTATTCACGGGACTGTCTCTGGAAACACCATATATTTT
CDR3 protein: CASSIHGTVSGNTIYF

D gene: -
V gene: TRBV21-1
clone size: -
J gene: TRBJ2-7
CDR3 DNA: TGTGCCAGCAGCAAACGGACGACAGGGACCTACGAGCAGTACTTC
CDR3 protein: CASSKRTTGTYEQYF

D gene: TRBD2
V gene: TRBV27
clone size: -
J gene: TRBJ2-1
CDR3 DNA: TGTGCCAGCAGCCCGGGACTAGCGGGGGGTTCATCCTACAATGAGCAGTTCTTC
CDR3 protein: CASSPGLAGGSSYNEQFF

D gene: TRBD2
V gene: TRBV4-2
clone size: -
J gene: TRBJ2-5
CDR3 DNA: TGTGCCAGCGATCTTAGCGGGGAGGGGGAGACCCAGTACTTC
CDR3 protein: CASDLSGEGETQYF

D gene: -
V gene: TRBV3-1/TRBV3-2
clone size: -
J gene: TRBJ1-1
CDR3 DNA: TGTGCCAGCAGCCGCGGGGTGAACACTGAAGCTTTCTTT
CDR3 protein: CASSRGVNTEAFF

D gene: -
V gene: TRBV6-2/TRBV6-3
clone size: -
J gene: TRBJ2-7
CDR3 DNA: TGTGCCAGCAGCCGACATACCGGGACATCCCTCTACGAGCAGTACTTC
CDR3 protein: CASSRHTGTSLYEQYF

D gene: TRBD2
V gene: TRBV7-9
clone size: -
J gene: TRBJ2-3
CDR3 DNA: TGTGCCAGCACCATTTTAGCGGGGGGCCCCACAGATACGCAGTATTTT
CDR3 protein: CASTILAGGPTDTQYF

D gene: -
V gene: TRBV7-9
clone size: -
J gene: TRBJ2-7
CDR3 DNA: TGTGCCAGCAGCTCAACCTCGTCCCCCGGAGGTGCCTACGAGCAGTACTTC
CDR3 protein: CASSSTSSPGGAYEQYF

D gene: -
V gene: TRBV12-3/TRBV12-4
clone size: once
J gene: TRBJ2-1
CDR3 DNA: TGTGCCAGCAGTTTGTCGGCGCCGGGGCAGTTCTTC
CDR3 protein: CASSLSAPGQFF

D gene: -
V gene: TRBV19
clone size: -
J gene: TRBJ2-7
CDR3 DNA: TGTGCCAGTAGTATAGGCGGAACCTACTCCTACGAGCAGTACTTC
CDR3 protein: CASSIGGTYSYEQYF

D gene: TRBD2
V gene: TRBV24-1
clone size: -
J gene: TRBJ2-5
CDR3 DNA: TGTGCCACCAGTGACCATCAGCGGGGGGGTTTCGGGGAGACCCAGTACTTC
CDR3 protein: CATSDHQRGGFGETQYF

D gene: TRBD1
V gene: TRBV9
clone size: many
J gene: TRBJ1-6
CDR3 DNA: TGTGCCAGCAGCGTAGGACAGGGTGATAATTCACCCCTCCACTTT
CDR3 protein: CASSVGQGDNSPLHF

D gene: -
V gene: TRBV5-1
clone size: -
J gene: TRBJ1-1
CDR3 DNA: TGCGCCAGCAGCTTGGTAGGTGACTACACTGAAGCTTTCTTT
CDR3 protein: CASSLVGDYTEAFF

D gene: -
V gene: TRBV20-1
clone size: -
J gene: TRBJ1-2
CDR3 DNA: TGCAGTGCTAGTGAGGGCCTGAACTATGGCTACACCTTC
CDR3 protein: CSASEGLNYGYTF

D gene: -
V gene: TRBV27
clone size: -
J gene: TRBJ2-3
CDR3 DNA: TGTGCCAGCAGTTTAGACAGGAGCACAGATACGCAGTATTTT
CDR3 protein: CASSLDRSTDTQYF

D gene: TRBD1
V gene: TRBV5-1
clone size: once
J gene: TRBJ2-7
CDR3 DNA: TGCGCCAGCAGCTTGCAAGGGACAGCTTACGAGCAGTACTTC
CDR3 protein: CASSLQGTAYEQYF

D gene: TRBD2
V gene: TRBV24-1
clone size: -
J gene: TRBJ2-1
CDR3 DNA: TGTGCCACCAGTGATCCCCGGTTTAGCGGGGATTACAATGAGCAGTTCTTC
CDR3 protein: CATSDPRFSGDYNEQFF

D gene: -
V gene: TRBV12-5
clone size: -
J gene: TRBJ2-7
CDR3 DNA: TGTGCTAGTGGGATAGACTACGAGCAGTACTTC
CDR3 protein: CASGIDYEQYF

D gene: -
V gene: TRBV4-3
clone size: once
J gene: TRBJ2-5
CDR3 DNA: TGCGCCAGCAGCCAAGAGACCAGGGGCCAAGAGACCCAGTACTTC
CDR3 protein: CASSQETRGQETQYF

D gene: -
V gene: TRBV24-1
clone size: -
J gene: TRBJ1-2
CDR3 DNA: TGTGCCACCAGTGATTTGCGGGGTGGGGTCTATGGCTACACCTTC
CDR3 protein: CATSDLRGGVYGYTF

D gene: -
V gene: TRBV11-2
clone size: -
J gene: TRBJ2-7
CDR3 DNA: TGTGCCAGCAGCTTAGACAGGGGCGAGCAGTACTTC
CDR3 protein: CASSLDRGEQYF

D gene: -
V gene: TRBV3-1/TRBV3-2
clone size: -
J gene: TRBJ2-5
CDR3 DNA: TGTGCCAGCAGCCTCGGGGGGCAGAAGTACTTC
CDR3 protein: CASSLGGQKYF

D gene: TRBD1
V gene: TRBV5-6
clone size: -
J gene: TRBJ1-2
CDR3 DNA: TGTGCCAGCAGCTTGGAAGGAGCAGGGGGTTTTGGCTACACCTTC
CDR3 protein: CASSLEGAGGFGYTF

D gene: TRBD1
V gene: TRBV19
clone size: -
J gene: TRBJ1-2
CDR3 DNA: TGTGCCAGTAGTCCCCGAACCTGGACAGGGCAGGGACCCTATGGCTACACCTTC
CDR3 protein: CASSPRTWTGQGPYGYTF

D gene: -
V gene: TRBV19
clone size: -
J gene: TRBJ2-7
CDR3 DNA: TGTGCCAGTAGTATAGATCGGGCAGGGGACTCCTACGAGCAGTACTTC
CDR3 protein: CASSIDRAGDSYEQYF